This T cell receptor (beta chain) was sequenced in a study of T cell responses to AZD1222 COVID-19 vaccine (dated by TCRdb to the early 2020s). Describing the broader study: TCR sequencing was performed for over 230 trial participants, of whom about 200 were given two doses of AZD1222 and around 26 were given two doses of MenACWY control vaccine. Enrollment into the trials was organized by age into subgroups of 18-55, 56-69 and 70-plus years, and those subgroups contained roughly 140, 27 and 60 TCR-sequenced participants, respectively. Results and caveats for the whole study, not just this receptor: In the small 56-69-year group, the increase in depth fell short of significance, most likely because of low power. After two AZD1222 doses, both the breadth and the depth of spike-specific TCRs were significantly higher than at day 0 and than in MenACWY recipients. Because no day 14 peak-response samples were available, the repertoires could be characterized only after the peak T cell response. Reportedly, almost half of the unique spike-specific TCRs recognized epitopes lying outside the regions that are mutated in the B.1.351 and B.1.1.7 variants. Only a handful of AZD1222 recipients were SARS-CoV-2 seropositive at baseline, limiting conclusions about previously exposed vaccinees. Vaccine-associated CD4 TCRs spanned the whole spike protein, with dominant responses in regions 160-218 and 743-854. Participants were mostly white British, with more females than males. The authors suggested clonal diversity may have been underestimated.

A word on this clone: The antigen this receptor binds is unknown. No base quality information exists; no much larger clone differs at one position.

Reading the label with the study, this specimen's time point is: baseline before first vaccination. The treatment or condition label of this sample denotes: meningococcal conjugate vaccine given as trial control. Vaccinee samples were obtained from the UK trials COV001 and COV002, which included a single-blind randomized controlled phase 2/3 trial of AZD1222 (ChAdOx1 nCoV-19) in healthy adults. Trial participant PBMC samples were collected at day 0 and day 28 after the second dose for TCRbeta chain sequencing. The CDR3 regions of human TCRbeta chains were analyzed by immunosequencing. Regarding the original processing steps: TCRs in the repertoires were matched against a reference library of SARS-CoV-2-specific TCRs that had been generated with the MIRA antigen-specificity platform. Breadth meant the fraction of unique TCRs that were SARS-CoV-2-associated, whereas depth meant the fraction of total T cells that were SARS-CoV-2-associated. Each spike-specific TCR was assigned to its reactive spike region and to a CD4 or CD8 class using the MIRA data. Log10-transformed breadth and depth values were compared by one-way ANOVA with Sidak's multiple comparisons tests. Drawn from immuneACCESS, this table holds only the in-frame rearrangements with V and J called that TCRdb kept. Clones are partly lost; checked studies trace under half to an unresolved V gene and leave the rest unexplained. The D gene and trimming were derived from the DNA, and the V and J assignments and clone size from that table. This sample holds about 200,000 clones; around 93% were observed only once. The ten biggest clones cover 1% of the sample.

V loses 3 bases at its end and J loses 6 bases; junction bases beyond the gene matches: 16. The CDR3 runs 17 residues from the cysteine to the phenylalanine. Just CDR3 DNA is preserved here, 51 bases in frame from base 1. From the germline V gene (reference sequence), CDR1 is LGHDT and CDR2 is YNNKEL. Here the chain combines TRBV3-1 (or the pseudogene TRBV3-2) and TRBJ1-2, with 7 bases matching TRBD1. Here the sequenced sample was peripheral blood, taken on day 0 of MenACWY control vaccination. The TCR was taken from an adult in good health. The sequenced DNA is TGTGCCAGCAGCCAGCCTACAGGGGTCCAGGGAGCCGATGGCTACACCTTC. It is translated as CASSQPTGVQGADGYTF.